This T cell receptor beta chain is from a study of identical twins. Study findings and constraints: Conclusions leaned on cross-sectional statistical analysis and did not track the same donors over time. The models systematically underestimated how much out-of-frame TCR alpha was shared in monozygotic twins.

CDR1 ENHRY and CDR2 SYGVKD come from the germline V gene. The CDR3 covers 15 residues. The germline V and J ends were trimmed by 2 bases and 4 bases, with 11 bases remaining between them. Of note for this clonotype: Its antigen remains unidentified.

Every one of the donors was a healthy Caucasian. Template switching supplied a universal primer site; unique molecular identifiers were carried on the cDNA. TCRdb reanalysed the 5' RACE reads using MiXCR and keeps one entry per CDR3 protein. This sample has 300,000 to 400,000 distinct CDR3 sequences, with approximately 13% found just once. This sample was also put to use in a study of yellow fever vaccine responses in identical twins.

The clonotype was recovered from a young woman in good health. The specimen was CD8+ T cells sorted from blood. V gene TRBV10-3 combines with J gene TRBJ2-2; TRBD1 might be the D (6 bases). The CDR3 is CAISETGPSTGELFF. In DNA form, the CDR3 reads TGTGCCATCAGTGAGACAGGGCCCTCCACCGGGGAGCTGTTTTTT.